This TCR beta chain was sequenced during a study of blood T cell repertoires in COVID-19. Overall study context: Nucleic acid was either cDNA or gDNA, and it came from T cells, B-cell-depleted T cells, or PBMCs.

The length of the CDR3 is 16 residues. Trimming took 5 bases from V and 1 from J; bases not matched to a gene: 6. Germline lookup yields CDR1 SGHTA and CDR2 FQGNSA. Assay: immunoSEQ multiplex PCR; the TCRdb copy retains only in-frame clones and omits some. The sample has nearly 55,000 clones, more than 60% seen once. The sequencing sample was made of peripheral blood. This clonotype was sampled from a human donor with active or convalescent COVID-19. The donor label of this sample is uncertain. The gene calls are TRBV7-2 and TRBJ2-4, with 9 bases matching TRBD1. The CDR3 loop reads CASSVTGGLAKNIQYF. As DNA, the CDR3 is TGTGCCAGCAGCGTCACAGGGGGCTTGGCCAAAAACATTCAGTACTTC.